Presented here are 18 T cell receptor beta chains from one specimen sequenced in a study of CD8 T cells in ankylosing spondylitis. TCRdb called the 5' RACE reads again in MiXCR, with one record for every CDR3 protein. The table shows a few hundred thousand distinct CDR3 sequences, with over 15% occurring only once. The specimen was blood, either unsorted or a sorted T cell fraction (not recorded which). The receptor set was obtained from a male donor with ankylosing spondylitis or in good health (not recorded which).

The DNA for the CDR3 is TGTGCCAGCAGTCCAGCCCGACAGGGGAGCATGAACACTGAAGCTTTCTTT. Its protein product is CASSPARQGSMNTEAFF. The V call is TRBV5-4, the J call TRBJ1-1, with TRBD1 identical over 8 bases. The CDR3 has 17 residues. CDR1 SGHNT and CDR2 YYREEE come from the germline V gene (reference sequence). The J segment lost 0 bases and the V segment lost 5 bases, leaving 12 bases of the junction unmatched.

The J gene is TRBJ2-7, the V gene TRBV6-1; possible D gene TRBD1, 5 bases. The ends were cut back, 8 bases at V and 0 bases at J, with 11 bases in the middle. The germline gives CDR1 MNHNS, CDR2 SASEGT. CDR3 length: 13 residues. The CDR3 is CASGTGYSYEQYF. The CDR3, as DNA: TGTGCCAGCGGAACAGGTTACTCCTACGAGCAGTACTTC.

This clonotype was observed a few times. The J gene is TRBJ1-4, the V gene TRBV4-1, with a possible D match to TRBD1 (5 bases). The V end lost 0 bases, the J end lost 2 bases, and 19 bases lay between the germline ends. CDR1 and CDR2 from the germline V gene are MGHRA and YSYEKL. This CDR3 comprises 19 residues. Here the CDR3 reads CASSQDWPLHGGTNEKLFF. CDR3 nucleotides: TGCGCCAGCAGCCAAGATTGGCCCCTCCACGGGGGTACTAATGAAAAACTGTTTTTT.

This clonotype was seen only a few times. The chain employs TRBV7-2 and TRBJ2-4; TRBD2 agrees at 11 bases. The CDR3 covers 16 residues. Germline V gene lookup returns CDR1 SGHTA and CDR2 FQGNSA. J gave up 7 bases and V 4 bases, and 9 bases lay outside the gene matches. The CDR3 nucleotides are TGTGCCAGCAGCTCCTGGACTAGCGGGCCTATTAACATTCAGTACTTC. This translates into CASSSWTSGPINIQYF.

The chain has TRBV10-2 and TRBJ1-2; 8 bases line up with TRBD1. With V trimmed by 2 bases and J by 5 bases, 7 bases remained unmatched. The CDR3 loop spans 15 amino acids. CDR1 and CDR2 from the germline V gene are WSHSY and SAAADI. This CDR3 reads CASSEIRGPEYGYTF. Written as DNA, the CDR3 is TGCGCCAGCAGTGAGATCAGGGGGCCGGAGTATGGCTACACCTTC.

This clonotype appeared many times. This sequence joins TRBV5-8 and TRBJ1-5, with D tentatively TRBD1 (6 bases). The CDR3 extends over 14 amino acids. V gave up 7 bases and J gave up 5 bases, with 16 bases separating them. CDR1 is SGHTS and CDR2 is YDEGEE in the germline V gene. Here the CDR3 reads CASDTGLGDQPQHF. CDR3 bases: TGTGCCAGCGATACAGGGTTGGGGGATCAGCCCCAGCATTTT.

The rearrangement links TRBV5-1 to TRBJ1-3, with TRBD1 identical over 7 bases. Germline V gene sequence: CDR1 SGHRS, CDR2 YFSETQ. V lost 4 bases and J lost 0; bases outside the gene matches: 10. CDR3 length: 17 amino acids. The CDR3 nucleotides are TGCGCCAGCAGCCTAGAACAGGGGCCGATCTCTGGAAACACCATATATTTT. The encoded protein is CASSLEQGPISGNTIYF.

The chain carries TRBV20-1 and TRBJ2-7; D possibly uses TRBD1 or TRBD2 (5 bases each). Germline-derived CDR1 and CDR2 are DFQATT and SNEGSKA (reference sequence). This CDR3 is 19 amino acids long. V was pared by 1 base and J by 2 bases, with 27 bases between. The CDR3 region is CSARAYDRPSGLGAYEQYF. In DNA, the CDR3 is TGCAGTGCTAGAGCCTATGACAGACCCAGCGGTCTTGGTGCCTACGAGCAGTACTTC.

The rearrangement joins TRBV15 to TRBJ2-2; D call uncertain. The CDR3 length is 16 residues. Germline CDR1 is LNHNV and CDR2 is YYDKDF (reference sequence). V was trimmed by 3 bases and J by 1 base, leaving 12 bases between them. The CDR3 DNA is TGTGCCACCAGCAGCTACACGGCACGGAACACCGGGGAGCTGTTTTTT. Residues: CATSSYTARNTGELFF. The variable domain in full, with the rest retrieved from reference TRBV15 and TRBJ2-2, is DAMVIQNPRYQVTQFGKPVTLSCSQTLNHNVMYWYQQKSSQAPKLLFHYYDKDFNNEADTPDNFQSRRPNTSFCFLDIRSPGLGDTAMYLCATSSYTARNTGELFFGEGSRLTVL.

This clonotype was recorded a few times. This chain uses TRBV29-1 with TRBJ2-1; D is possibly TRBD2 (5 bases). CDR3 size: 11 residues. Per germline, CDR1 SQVTM and CDR2 ANQGSEA. Trimming took off 7 bases at V and 9 bases at J, with 13 bases between the two ends. CDR3 loop: CSAPFGVEQFF. DNA of the CDR3: TGCAGCGCTCCGTTCGGGGTTGAGCAGTTCTTC.

The V call is TRBV9, the J call TRBJ2-4; D remains ambiguous. V was trimmed by 4 bases and J by 2 bases, leaving 10 bases between them. Per the germline V gene, CDR1 is SGDLS and CDR2 is YYNGEE. CDR3 length: 14 amino acids. CDR3 nucleotides: TGTGCCAGCAGCCCAGCCGGACCCAAAAACATTCAGTACTTC. Protein sequence: CASSPAGPKNIQYF.

This clonotype was counted many times. The V and J genes are TRBV2 and TRBJ2-2, with D unresolved. The CDR3 length is 15 residues. Germline V gives CDR1 SNHLY, CDR2 FYNNEI. Trimming removed 7 bases at V and 0 bases at J, with 12 bases between. The CDR3 loop is CASMPRKTNTGELFF. In DNA, the CDR3 is TGTGCCAGCATGCCGAGGAAAACGAACACCGGGGAGCTGTTTTTT.

This clonotype was seen more than once but under ten times. The chain is built from TRBV4-1 and TRBJ2-2; a weak D match, TRBD1 (5 bases). This CDR3 is 15 amino acids long. V gave up 0 bases and J gave up 5 bases, with 10 bases separating them. The germline gives CDR1 MGHRA, CDR2 YSYEKL. The CDR3 spells CASSQDWGITGELFF. In nucleotides, the CDR3 is TGCGCCAGCAGCCAAGATTGGGGCATTACCGGGGAGCTGTTTTTT.

This clonotype was counted a few times. The chain couples TRBV6-2 or TRBV6-3 to TRBJ2-7; tentatively, D is TRBD2 (6 bases). In germline, CDR1 is MNHEY, CDR2 SVGEGT. The V and J ends lost 6 bases and 0 bases respectively, with 12 bases between them. This CDR3 is built from 14 residues. CDR3 sequence reads: CASSHGTPSYEQYF. For the CDR3, the DNA is TGTGCCAGCAGCCACGGGACTCCCTCCTACGAGCAGTACTTC.

This clonotype was counted between two and nine times. CDR3 nucleotide sequence: TGTGCCAGCAGTCCCCTACAGGGCGGGAGGGCCTTGGATACGCAGTATTTT. This gives the protein CASSPLQGGRALDTQYF. V and J are TRBV12-3 or TRBV12-4 and TRBJ2-3; 9 bases fit TRBD2. V lost 5 bases and J lost 6; bases outside the gene matches: 15. This CDR3 is built from 17 residues.

In this sample, this clonotype turned up a few times. The chain links TRBV7-9 to TRBJ2-7; TRBD2 matches 9 bases. The CDR3 covers 14 residues. The V segment lost 5 bases and the J segment 2 bases; nucleotides outside the gene matches: 4. The germline V gene has CDR1 SEHNR and CDR2 FQNEAQ (reference sequence). The CDR3 DNA follows: TGTGCCAGCAGCGATAGCGGGAGTCCCTACGAGCAGTACTTC. This gives the protein CASSDSGSPYEQYF.

The chain has TRBV10-2 and TRBJ2-7; TRBD1 might be the D (6 bases). Trimming removed 7 bases at V and 2 bases at J, with 15 bases between. The CDR3 covers 14 residues. Germline V gene data show CDR1 as WSHSY and CDR2 as SAAADI. The CDR3 nucleotides are TGCGCCAGCAACAGCGACAGGTGGACCTACGAGCAGTACTTC. It is translated as CASNSDRWTYEQYF.

The rearrangement joins TRBV28 to TRBJ2-5, with 7 bases identical to TRBD2. The germline CDR1 and CDR2 sequences are MDHEN and SYDVKM. V was clipped by 5 bases and J by 3 bases; unmatched bases: 9. This CDR3 is 15 amino acids long. CDR3 amino acids: CASSGLGLVKETQYF. The CDR3 DNA is TGTGCCAGCAGTGGGCTCGGACTAGTAAAAGAGACCCAGTACTTC. Using reference TRBV28 and TRBJ2-5 for the parts outside the CDR3, the full variable domain is DVKVTQSSRYLVKRTGEKVFLECVQDMDHENMFWYRQDPGLGLRLIYFSYDVKMKEKGDIPEGYSVSREKKERFSLILESASTNQTSMYLCASSGLGLVKETQYFGPGTRLLVL.